Listed here are 24 T cell receptor beta chains from one sample, sequenced in a study of patients and donors after allogeneic stem cell transplantation. Via MiXCR, TCRdb re-called the RT-PCR reads, giving one row per CDR3 protein. The sample holds 150,000 to 200,000 distinct CDR3 sequences, roughly 31% seen once. Source material: blood, either unsorted or a sorted T cell fraction (not recorded which). All receptors come from a human donor who was either an allogeneic HSCT recipient or a stem cell or donor lymphocyte infusion donor (not recorded which). It is not recorded whose cells these are; they may come from a transplant donor.

J is TRBJ1-5 and V is TRBV20-1; D call uncertain. V lost 4 bases, J lost 0 bases, and 10 bases lay in between. CDR3 size: 14 residues. Germline-derived CDR1 and CDR2 are DFQATT and SNEGSKA (reference sequence). For the CDR3, the DNA is TGCAGTGCTACCCTAACACTTAGCAATCAGCCCCAGCATTTT. Translating gives CSATLTLSNQPQHF.

The CDR3 loop reads CATSRDLAGGSSYEQYF. The CDR3 DNA reads TGTGCCACCAGCAGAGATTTGGCGGGAGGGAGCTCCTACGAGCAGTACTTC. The V and J genes are TRBV15 and TRBJ2-7; 9 bases map to TRBD2. V dropped 0 bases and J dropped 0; count of bases not matched to a gene: 6. This CDR3 has 17 residues. Germline V gene lookup returns CDR1 LNHNV and CDR2 YYDKDF (reference sequence).

The sample holds a few counts of this clonotype. V is TRBV4-2 and J is TRBJ1-2, with a tentative D call TRBD1 (6 bases). The germline CDR1 and CDR2 sequences are LGHNA and YNFKEQ. V was cut by 0 bases and J by 3 bases, with 17 bases left in between. This CDR3 spans 17 amino acids. CDR3 nucleotide sequence: TGTGCCAGCAGCCAAGATTGGGACATTCTCAAGGACTATGGCTACACCTTC. It is translated as CASSQDWDILKDYGYTF.

V gene TRBV10-3 combines with J gene TRBJ2-1; maybe TRBD1 (6 bases). Trimming removed 8 bases from V and 2 bases from J, with 13 bases in between. Germline V lookup: CDR1 ENHRY, CDR2 SYGVKD. This CDR3 contains 14 residues. CDR3 nucleotides: TGTGCCATCCAGGGGAATGCGGCCTACAATGAGCAGTTCTTC. Its protein is CAIQGNAAYNEQFF.

The rearrangement uses TRBV12-3 or TRBV12-4 and TRBJ2-1; D unclear. V was cut by 3 bases and J by 0 bases, with 6 bases left in between. The CDR3 is made up of 14 amino acids. The CDR3 loop reads CASSFSLSYNEQFF. The DNA of the CDR3 is TGTGCCAGCAGTTTTAGTCTCTCCTACAATGAGCAGTTCTTC.

This clonotype has only a few counts. The gene calls are TRBV7-9 and TRBJ2-7; the match to TRBD1 covers 10 bases. V lost 3 bases to trimming and J lost 2 bases; unmatched junction nucleotides: 4. CDR3 length: 15 residues. Looked up from germline, CDR1 is SEHNR and CDR2 is FQNEAQ (reference sequence). In nucleotides, the CDR3 is TGTGCCAGCAGCTTCGGGACAGGGGTTGCCTACGAGCAGTACTTC. Residues: CASSFGTGVAYEQYF.

The chain combines TRBV28 with TRBJ2-5, with 7 bases aligning to TRBD1. Germline trimming cut 6 bases from V and 4 bases from J; bases unmatched to any gene: 8. Germline CDR1 MDHEN, CDR2 SYDVKM. This CDR3 contains 14 residues. CDR3 amino acids: CASSPDRVGETQYF. DNA for the CDR3: TGTGCCAGCAGCCCCGACAGGGTCGGAGAGACCCAGTACTTC.

This clonotype was recorded a few times. V gene TRBV24-1 combines with J gene TRBJ1-2, with 10 bases that match TRBD1. This CDR3 region has 16 residues. V lost 7 bases, J lost 1 base, and 8 bases stayed unmatched. Germline loops: CDR1 KGHDR, CDR2 SFDVKD. The CDR3 DNA reads TGTGCCACCAGCCGGACAGGGGGGGATCTTAACTATGGCTACACCTTC. It yields the protein CATSRTGGDLNYGYTF.

The gene calls are TRBV18 and TRBJ2-2; the match to TRBD1 covers 7 bases. J lost 0 bases, V lost 5 bases, and 6 bases had no gene match. The CDR3 has 16 amino acids. CDR1 KGHSH and CDR2 LQKENI come from the germline V gene. The CDR3: CASSRPGTANTGELFF. For the CDR3, the DNA is TGTGCCAGCTCAAGGCCCGGGACAGCGAACACCGGGGAGCTGTTTTTT.

This clonotype was observed a handful of times. The CDR3 DNA sequence: TGTGCCAGCAGCACTTTGGGGAGGTCGCCCCAAGAGACCCAGTACTTC. Translated, it gives CASSTLGRSPQETQYF. The V gene is TRBV12-3 or TRBV12-4, the J gene TRBJ2-5, with D perhaps matching TRBD2 (6 bases). Trimming left V 6 bases short and J 1 base short, with 18 bases between. This CDR3 is built from 16 residues.

This chain connects TRBV7-2 to TRBJ2-5; D may match TRBD1 or TRBD2 (6 bases each). This CDR3 contains 14 residues. V was pared by 5 bases and J by 5 bases, with 15 bases between. The V gene's germline CDR1 is SGHTA and CDR2 FQGNSA. CDR3 bases: TGTGCCAGCAGCCCCGGGGGCAGGGTGGAGACCCAGTACTTC. Protein product: CASSPGGRVETQYF.

This sequence joins TRBV4-1 and TRBJ2-7, with 9 bases matching TRBD1. This CDR3 is built from 15 residues. Germline assignment: CDR1 MGHRA and CDR2 YSYEKL. The junction had 5 bases not matched to a gene; V was cut back by 2 bases and J by 3 bases. CDR3 nucleotide sequence: TGCGCCAGCAGCCAACCAGGACAGGGGTACTACGAGCAGTACTTC. This codes for CASSQPGQGYYEQYF.

The V gene is TRBV2, the J gene TRBJ2-3, with 9 positions matching TRBD2. The CDR3 sequence is 16 residues long. Germline loops: CDR1 SNHLY, CDR2 FYNNEI. The ends lost 5 bases at V and 2 bases at J; junction bases unmatched: 8. CDR3 coding DNA: TGTGCCAGCAGTCTGCGCTTAGCGGGGGACACAGATACGCAGTATTTT. Its translation is CASSLRLAGDTDTQYF.

This sequence joins TRBV20-1 and TRBJ1-3; D is perhaps TRBD1 (5 bases). There are 17 residues in the CDR3. Germline V lookup: CDR1 DFQATT, CDR2 SNEGSKA (reference sequence). V gave up 3 bases and J gave up 0 bases, with 18 bases separating them. The CDR3 DNA is TGCAGTGCTAGGGGAACACGGGGGACCTACTCTGGAAACACCATATATTTT. Protein: CSARGTRGTYSGNTIYF.

This clonotype appeared once. The chain couples TRBV3-1 to TRBJ2-3; maybe TRBD2 (5 bases). The CDR3 has 14 residues. V lost 3 bases and J 4 bases, leaving 11 bases between the germline ends. Germline lookup yields CDR1 LGHDT and CDR2 YNNKEL (reference sequence). CDR3 sequence reads: CASSQRRGPDTQYF. The CDR3 region has the DNA TGTGCCAGCAGCCAGAGGAGAGGGCCAGATACGCAGTATTTT.

This clonotype was seen repeatedly, ten times or more. This chain joins TRBV5-1 and TRBJ1-2, with a possible D match to TRBD1 (5 bases). Looked up from germline, CDR1 is SGHRS and CDR2 is YFSETQ. The length of the CDR3 is 13 residues. The V end was cut by 6 bases, the J end by 0 bases, with 9 bases between. The CDR3 is CASMTATNYGYTF. Here the CDR3 DNA reads TGCGCCAGCATGACAGCAACTAACTATGGCTACACCTTC.

This chain uses TRBV25-1 with TRBJ2-2, with D perhaps TRBD2 (5 bases). The CDR3 sequence is 16 residues long. V lost 3 bases to trimming and J lost 3 bases, with 14 bases between them. Germline CDR1 and CDR2: MGHDK and SYGVNS. Here the CDR3 DNA reads TGTGCCAGCAGTGATTTTCTAGCCGAACACACCGGGGAGCTGTTTTTT. Protein: CASSDFLAEHTGELFF.

This chain joins TRBV10-3 and TRBJ2-4; D remains ambiguous. Trimming removed 0 bases from V and 0 bases from J, with 9 bases in between. This CDR3 contains 16 residues. Germline assignment: CDR1 ENHRY and CDR2 SYGVKD. The CDR3 nucleotides read TGTGCCATCAGTGAGTCCGAAGTTCTAGCCAAAAACATTCAGTACTTC. It encodes CAISESEVLAKNIQYF.

V is TRBV6-5 and J is TRBJ1-3; D is ambiguous. The germline CDR1 and CDR2 sequences are MNHEY and SVGAGI. The CDR3 length is 14 residues. V dropped 8 bases and J dropped 2 bases, with 13 bases sitting between them. CDR3 bases: TGTGCCAGCGTGGGTTCCGTTGCTGGAAACACCATATATTTT. Protein sequence: CASVGSVAGNTIYF.

V and J are TRBV7-8 and TRBJ2-3; 9 bases line up with TRBD2. The V and J ends lost 5 bases and 6 bases, in that order; junction bases with no gene match: 12. CDR1 SGHVS and CDR2 FQNEAQ come from the germline V gene. CDR3 length equals 16 residues. Written as DNA, the CDR3 is TGTGCCAGCAGCCGTGAAATAGCGGGAGTAGCGGATACGCAGTATTTT. It is translated as CASSREIAGVADTQYF.

This clonotype came up once. CDR3 region: CASSYDPGAPLYGYTF. For the CDR3, the DNA is TGTGCCAGCAGTTATGACCCAGGGGCCCCACTCTATGGCTACACCTTC. J is TRBJ1-2 and V is TRBV28; perhaps TRBD1 as D (6 bases). The CDR3 totals 16 residues. V gave up 4 bases and J gave up 4 bases, with 19 bases separating them. Germline V lookup: CDR1 MDHEN, CDR2 SYDVKM.

This clonotype occurred a few times. In DNA, the CDR3 is TGCAGTGCTAGACGGGACTTCTTCTACAATGAGCAGTTCTTC. This gives the protein CSARRDFFYNEQFF. This chain joins TRBV20-1 and TRBJ2-1; the D gene is possibly TRBD2 (6 bases). The CDR3 loop spans 14 amino acids. Looked up from germline, CDR1 is DFQATT and CDR2 is SNEGSKA (reference sequence). Trimming cost V 2 bases and J 3 bases, with 11 bases left between them.

This clonotype was counted ten times or more. The V call is TRBV6-2 or TRBV6-3, the J call TRBJ2-5; D possibly corresponds to TRBD2 (5 bases). Germline V gene lookup returns CDR1 MNHEY and CDR2 SVGEGT. The CDR3 totals 11 residues. V dropped 10 bases and J dropped 6 bases, with 12 bases sitting between them. CDR3 coding DNA: TGTGCCACCAGCCTCGGGAAGACCCAGTACTTC. Translating gives CATSLGKTQYF.

This clonotype was seen repeatedly, ten times or more. The chain recombines TRBV12-3 or TRBV12-4 with TRBJ1-5; no reliable D call. The CDR3 length is 15 residues. Trimming took off 4 bases at V and 0 bases at J, with 10 bases between the two ends. This CDR3 reads CASSSRTHSNQPQHF. DNA of the CDR3: TGTGCCAGCAGTTCCAGGACCCATAGCAATCAGCCCCAGCATTTT.